Described below is a single T cell receptor beta chain sequence and its context. The CDR3 is made up of 17 amino acids. The germline CDR1 and CDR2 sequences are LGHDT and YNNKEL (reference sequence). The ends lost 4 bases at V and 4 bases at J; junction bases unmatched: 9. This entry is derived from a study of blood T cell repertoires in COVID-19. Study at large: PBMCs, B-cell-depleted T cells, or T cells provided the cDNA or gDNA that made up the material.

Sequencing was performed with immunoSEQ multiplex PCR; in TCRdb, only in-frame clones are kept and a portion is missing. The top ten hold 27% of the sample, which has about 230,000 clones, around 80% seen once. The V call is TRBV3-1 (or the pseudogene TRBV3-2), the J call TRBJ2-1; 11 bases are shared with TRBD1. The sequencing input was peripheral blood. The sequence was obtained from a man aged 35-49 years with acute or convalescent COVID-19. DNA for the CDR3: TGTGCCAGCAGCCCATCCGCCGGGACAGGGGGATACAATGAGCAGTTCTTC. Translating gives CASSPSAGTGGYNEQFF.